This T cell receptor (beta chain) was retrieved from a study of blood T cells in healthy people across ages. Ten milliliters of peripheral blood were drawn from each donor into EDTA-treated tubes. As to this clonotype: A junction end diverges from the germline sequence, so it may reflect a read error.

A J-beta primer mix and a sample-barcoded 5' primer were used in a second PCR of about 7 to 12 cycles. TCRdb re-called the 5' RACE reads through MiXCR, storing one row per CDR3 protein. The sample carries roughly 640,000 distinct CDR3 sequences, roughly 31% recorded once. The sequence was obtained from a woman aged 80 or older in good health. Sequenced: blood.

This CDR3 is CVSSSSGGYNEQYF. The CDR3 DNA is TGTGTCAGCAGCTCTAGCGGGGGGTACAATGAGCAGTACTTC. V and J are TRBV7-3 and TRBJ2-5; 11 nucleotides match TRBD2. Germline V gives CDR1 SGHTA, CDR2 FQGTGA. The CDR3 loop spans 14 amino acids.